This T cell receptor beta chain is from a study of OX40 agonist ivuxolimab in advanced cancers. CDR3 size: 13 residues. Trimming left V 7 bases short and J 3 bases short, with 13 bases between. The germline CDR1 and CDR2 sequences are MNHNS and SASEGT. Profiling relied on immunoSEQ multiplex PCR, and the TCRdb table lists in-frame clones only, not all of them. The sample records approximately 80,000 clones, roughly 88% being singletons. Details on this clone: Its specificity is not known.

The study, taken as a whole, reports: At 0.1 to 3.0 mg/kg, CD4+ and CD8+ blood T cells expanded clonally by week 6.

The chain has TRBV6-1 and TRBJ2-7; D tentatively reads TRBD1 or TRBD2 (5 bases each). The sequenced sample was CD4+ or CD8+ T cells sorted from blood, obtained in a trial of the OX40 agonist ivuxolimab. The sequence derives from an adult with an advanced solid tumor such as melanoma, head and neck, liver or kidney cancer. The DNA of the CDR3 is TGTGCCAGCAATACCGGGGACGGCTACGAGCAGTACTTC. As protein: CASNTGDGYEQYF.